These 19 T cell receptor beta chains came from one sample sequenced in a study of cytomegalovirus exposure and HLA in healthy donors. Vbeta (60) and Jbeta (13) primers were used in the PCR. TCRdb's table, derived via immunoSEQ multiplex PCR, lists solely in-frame clones and lacks some. The sample holds 150,000 to 200,000 clones; about three quarters are singletons and the top ten take around 2.5%. What was sequenced was PBMCs. Source of these receptors: a woman in her thirties or forties in good health and CMV-seropositive.

The chain carries TRBV19 and TRBJ2-7; D is uncertain. Looked up from germline, CDR1 is LNHDA and CDR2 is SQIVND (reference sequence). The V and J ends lost 4 bases and 3 bases respectively, with 7 bases between them. This CDR3 comprises 12 residues. CDR3 region: CASSSGIYEQYF. The CDR3 bases are TGTGCCAGTAGTAGCGGCATCTACGAGCAGTACTTC.

The chain is built from TRBV18 and TRBJ2-1; tentative D call: TRBD1 (6 bases). CDR1 and CDR2 (germline): KGHSH, LQKENI. The V and J ends lost 4 bases and 2 bases respectively, with 12 bases between them. CDR3 length: 15 amino acids. The CDR3 is CASSQEAGAYNEQFF. CDR3 in DNA: TGTGCCAGCTCACAAGAGGCAGGGGCCTACAATGAGCAGTTCTTC.

This CDR3 reads CASSPALAGGSGELFF. CDR3 nucleotides: TGTGCCAGCAGCCCAGCTCTAGCGGGAGGATCCGGGGAGCTGTTTTTT. The V gene is TRBV14, the J gene TRBJ2-2, with 11 bases identical to TRBD2. This CDR3 region has 16 residues. CDR1 is SGHDN and CDR2 is FVKESK in the germline V gene. Trimming cost V 4 bases and J 6 bases; bases outside gene matches: 7.

This rearrangement joins TRBV4-3 to TRBJ1-5; D uncertain. The germline V and J ends were trimmed by 0 bases and 0 bases, with 15 bases remaining between them. This CDR3 comprises 18 residues. Germline loops: CDR1 LGHNA, CDR2 YSLEER. The CDR3 reads CASSQEALSQDSNQPQHF. The CDR3, as DNA: TGCGCCAGCAGCCAAGAGGCCTTGAGTCAGGATAGCAATCAGCCCCAGCATTTT.

The rearrangement uses TRBV4-1 and TRBJ2-2; possibly TRBD1 for D (6 bases). Germline V CDR1 and CDR2: MGHRA, YSYEKL. V shed 2 bases and J shed 6 bases, with 7 bases lying between them. CDR3 length: 13 amino acids. The CDR3 DNA follows: TGCGCCAGCAGCCAATCAGGGGCCGGGGAGCTGTTTTTT. Encoded protein: CASSQSGAGELFF.

A single count supports this clone. The genes are TRBV11-2 and TRBJ2-7; TRBD1 matches 7 bases. Germline V lookup: CDR1 SGHAT, CDR2 FQNNGV. V was pared by 5 bases and J by 2 bases, with 9 bases of the junction left unmatched. The CDR3 length is 15 residues. CDR3: CASSPSSGTAYEQYF. CDR3 DNA sequence: TGTGCCAGCAGCCCGTCTTCCGGGACAGCCTACGAGCAGTACTTC.

This clone has more than one count but fewer than ten. The chain carries TRBV4-2 and TRBJ1-5; the match to TRBD1 covers 8 bases. The CDR3 sequence is 15 residues long. V shed 5 bases, J shed 6 bases, and the junction held 9 bases outside the gene matches. Germline V gives CDR1 LGHNA, CDR2 YNFKEQ. The CDR3 DNA follows: TGTGCCAGCAGCGAACCCGACAGGGGAGGTCAGCCCCAGCATTTT. It codes for CASSEPDRGGQPQHF.

The genes are TRBV27 and TRBJ2-7, with TRBD2 identical over 7 bases. With V trimmed by 4 bases and J by 3 bases, 18 bases remained unmatched. The CDR3 is 18 amino acids. Germline-derived CDR1 and CDR2 are MNHEY and SMNVEV (reference sequence). The CDR3 is CASSSRTRSPTNFYEQYF. CDR3 coding DNA: TGTGCCAGCAGTTCTAGGACTAGAAGCCCGACGAACTTCTACGAGCAGTACTTC.

The chain joins TRBV10-2 to TRBJ2-7; 8 nucleotides line up with TRBD2. The CDR3 is 15 residues long. V lost 3 bases and J lost 0; bases outside the gene matches: 4. Germline V lookup: CDR1 WSHSY, CDR2 SAAADI. The CDR3 loop reads CASSEKRGPSYEQYF. In DNA form, the CDR3 reads TGCGCCAGCAGTGAAAAGCGGGGGCCCTCCTACGAGCAGTACTTC.

This clone was seen once. V usage is TRBV2 and J usage is TRBJ2-3; tentative D call: TRBD1 (6 bases). The V gene's germline CDR1 is SNHLY and CDR2 FYNNEI. This CDR3 comprises 13 residues. V gave up 2 bases and J gave up 13 bases, with 16 bases separating them. CDR3 region: CASSELGQGHEYF. DNA for the CDR3: TGTGCCAGCAGTGAATTAGGGCAGGGGCATGAGTATTTT.

The gene calls are TRBV18 and TRBJ1-4; 9 bases are a match to TRBD1. This CDR3 spans 15 amino acids. CDR1 is KGHSH, CDR2 LQKENI, per germline. Germline trimming cut 3 bases from V and 8 bases from J; bases unmatched to any gene: 7. CDR3 residues: CASSPKGQGSEKLFF. CDR3 bases: TGTGCCAGCTCACCGAAAGGACAGGGGAGCGAAAAACTGTTTTTT.

The chain is built from TRBV6-5 and TRBJ1-6; tentative D call: TRBD1 (5 bases). With 4 bases removed from V and 8 bases from J, the gap between germline ends came to 12 bases. The CDR3 totals 14 residues. In germline, CDR1 is MNHEY, CDR2 SVGAGI. The CDR3 loop reads CASSSRTPYSPLHF. CDR3 in DNA: TGTGCCAGCAGTTCCCGGACACCTTATTCACCCCTCCACTTT.

This rearrangement joins TRBV4-1 to TRBJ2-7, with 16 positions matching TRBD2. The CDR3 contains 19 residues. The germline V gene has CDR1 MGHRA and CDR2 YSYEKL. The V segment lost 3 bases and the J segment 0 bases; nucleotides outside the gene matches: 8. In nucleotides, the CDR3 is TGCGCCAGCAGCCATGGACCGGGACTAGCGGGAGGGAGCTCCTACGAGCAGTACTTC. It translates to CASSHGPGLAGGSSYEQYF.

This clone was seen only a few times. The chain joins TRBV6-5 to TRBJ1-5; D is unresolved. The CDR3 length is 15 residues. CDR1 and CDR2 (germline): MNHEY, SVGAGI. The V end lost 2 bases, the J end lost 1 base, and 9 bases lay between the germline ends. CDR3 DNA: TGTGCCAGCAGTTACACCCGGTGGAGCAATCAGCCCCAGCATTTT. Residues: CASSYTRWSNQPQHF.

The sample holds a few counts of this clone. V usage is TRBV7-2 and J usage is TRBJ1-2; tentatively, D is TRBD1 (5 bases). The germline gives CDR1 SGHTA, CDR2 FQGNSA. The CDR3 sequence is 15 residues long. Trimming took off 5 bases at V and 4 bases at J, with 17 bases between the two ends. DNA of the CDR3: TGTGCCAGCAGCGCGGGAGGGGAGGGTGTCTATGGCTACACCTTC. It yields the protein CASSAGGEGVYGYTF.

This sequence joins TRBV10-3 and TRBJ1-1, with TRBD1 identical over 8 bases. Germline V CDR1 and CDR2: ENHRY, SYGVKD. V was pared by 6 bases and J by 10 bases, with 4 bases of the junction left unmatched. The CDR3 length is 11 residues. The CDR3 sequence is CAIREQGGAFF. In nucleotides, the CDR3 is TGTGCCATCAGGGAACAGGGGGGAGCTTTCTTT.

The chain combines TRBV5-1 with TRBJ1-1; weak D call: TRBD1 (6 bases). The V gene's germline CDR1 is SGHRS and CDR2 YFSETQ. V dropped 5 bases and J dropped 6 bases, with 14 bases sitting between them. CDR3 length: 13 amino acids. CDR3 sequence (DNA): TGCGCCAGCAGTACTACAGGGTTGGCTGAAGCTTTCTTT. The encoded protein is CASSTTGLAEAFF.

There are a few counts of this clone. This chain connects TRBV4-1 to TRBJ2-1; 10 bases are shared with TRBD2. This CDR3 has 17 amino acids. Losses at the gene ends were 0 bases for V and 9 bases for J; bases not matched to a gene: 11. Germline CDR1 is MGHRA and CDR2 is YSYEKL. CDR3 DNA: TGCGCCAGCAGCCAAGAAGAGAGCGGGGGGGCCCGCGGTGAGCAGTTCTTC. It yields the protein CASSQEESGGARGEQFF.

The J gene is TRBJ2-7, the V gene TRBV25-1; 7 bases fit TRBD2. CDR1 is MGHDK, CDR2 SYGVNS, per germline. This CDR3 has 14 residues. Losses at the gene ends were 5 bases for V and 3 bases for J; bases not matched to a gene: 7. CDR3 coding DNA: TGTGCCAGCAGTCCCCGGGGGAGGGTCTACGAGCAGTACTTC. The encoded protein is CASSPRGRVYEQYF.